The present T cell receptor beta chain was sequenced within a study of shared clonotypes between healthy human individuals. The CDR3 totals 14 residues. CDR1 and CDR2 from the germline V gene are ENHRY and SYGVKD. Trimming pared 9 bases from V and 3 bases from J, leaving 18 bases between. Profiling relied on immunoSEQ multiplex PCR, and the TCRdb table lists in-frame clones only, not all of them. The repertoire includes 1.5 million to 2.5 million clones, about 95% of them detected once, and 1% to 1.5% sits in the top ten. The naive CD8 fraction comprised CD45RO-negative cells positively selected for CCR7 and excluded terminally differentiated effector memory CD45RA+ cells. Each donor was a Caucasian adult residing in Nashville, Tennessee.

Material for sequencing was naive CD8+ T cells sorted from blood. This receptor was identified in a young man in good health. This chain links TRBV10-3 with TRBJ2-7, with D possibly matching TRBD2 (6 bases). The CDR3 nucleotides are TGTGCCATTGCCCCACTACTAGCAGACTACGAGCAGTACTTC. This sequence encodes CAIAPLLADYEQYF.